The entry below gives a single TCR beta chain sequence along with its context. Some clones are missing from TCRdb's copy, which holds only in-frame ones; the method was immunoSEQ multiplex PCR. The sample lists about 54,000 clones, approximately 95% occurring once. CDR1 and CDR2 (germline): MNHEY, SMNVEV (reference sequence). The CDR3 contains 15 residues. Trimming took off 2 bases at V and 5 bases at J, with 13 bases between the two ends. This sample is drawn from a study of control samples from healthy donors and cancer patients. This sequence was found in a woman aged 25-40 years in good health. The genes are TRBV27 and TRBJ1-5; maybe TRBD1 (5 bases). What was sequenced was blood. CDR3 residues: CASSLMGEGDQPQHF. Here the CDR3 DNA reads TGTGCCAGCAGTTTAATGGGGGAAGGTGATCAGCCCCAGCATTTT.